This T cell receptor beta chain was recorded in a study of blood T cell repertoires in COVID-19. Overall study: Samples taken during acute and convalescent COVID-19 were collected in the United States, Italy and Spain. Sample material is recorded as cDNA or gDNA derived from T cells, B-cell-depleted T cells, or PBMCs.

Source study methods: Estimates of nucleated cell counts were drawn from the amplification of reference gene primers. Sequencing used immunoSEQ multiplex PCR; TCRdb keeps in-frame clones, though not all of them. V, J and clone size derive from that table, while D and trimming were established from the DNA sequence. The data contain about 67,000 clones, around 87% of them singletons. CDR1 and CDR2 from the germline V gene are SEHNR and FQNEAQ (reference sequence). There are 15 residues in the CDR3. Trimming cost V 5 bases and J 3 bases; bases outside gene matches: 5. The receptor was derived from a man in his fifties with active COVID-19. This chain joins TRBV7-9 and TRBJ2-7; 12 bases are shared with TRBD2. The sample consisted of peripheral blood. CDR3 DNA sequence: TGTGCCAGCAGCGAGACTAGCGGGAGATTCTACGAGCAGTACTTC. Residues: CASSETSGRFYEQYF.